This TCR beta chain is drawn from a study of identical twins (dated by TCRdb to the mid-2010s). About the investigation overall: The study deep-sequenced TCR alpha and beta repertoires from monozygotic twins, unrelated adults of various ages and cord blood to test whether fetal clonotypes persist. Replicate twin experiments were performed at different times using different library preparation protocols to rule out contamination.

Libraries were constructed by 5' RACE. The data were produced on an Illumina HiSeq 2000. A universal primer binding site was introduced by template switching, and a unique molecular identifier was present in the final cDNA, enabling accurate counting of TCR cDNA molecules. Specific primers in the conserved constant-segment region were used to synthesize first-strand cDNA for the TCR alpha and beta chains. To control for contamination, each cDNA library was double barcoded with a SMART-Mk sample barcode plus Illumina barcodes. Two successive PCR steps introduced TruSeq adapter sequences along with Illumina sample barcodes. Sequencing of the TCR alpha and beta cDNA libraries was done on the Illumina HiSeq platform using custom primers. On the study's bioinformatics: Unique molecular identifiers were extracted from raw reads with MiGEC, and CDR3 positions were determined with MiXCR. For each individual, recombination models were inferred using an EM algorithm with the repgenHMM and IGoR tools. The analysis of shared clonotypes was done with the tcR package in R, with sharing normalized by the product of cloneset sizes. To study raw recombination without the effects of thymic and clonal selection, out-of-frame nonproductive sequences were analyzed. TCRdb reworked the public reads: Q25 trimming with fastp, MiXCR clone assembly, productive beta chains retained. Each CDR3 protein appears once, grouped with its most common genes and DNA. The V and J calls reflect TCRdb's pipeline rather than the authors' work. The sample records under 900,000 distinct CDR3 sequences, about 12% of which are singletons. The top ten clonotypes cover around 1.5% of the sample.

In its sample, this clonotype was seen a few times. Its antigen remains unidentified. With a much larger clone just one base away, this may be a read error. Only healthy Caucasian donors were included. The twin cohort comprised three pairs of female monozygotic twins, all aged roughly 18 to 30 years. Peripheral blood mononuclear cells were used as the source from which RNA for TCR libraries was isolated. The full study reports these points: Compared with coincidental sharing between unrelated individuals, out-of-frame TCR alpha sequences shared between twins showed an excess of sequences with low generation probability. Out-of-frame TCR alpha sharing in monozygotic twins was systematically underestimated by recombination models, whereas sharing between unrelated individuals was in agreement with the recombination models. Zero-insertion analyses could be partly confounded by invariant T cells such as MAIT and iNKT, though diverse VJ usage argued against such confounding for most clonotypes. Fewer insertions were carried by abundant cord blood beta clonotypes; a weaker similar trend was observed in young adult naive repertoires, while no such trend was observed in memory repertoires. In beta out-of-frame sequences, excess twin sharing was weaker, because having fewer shared sequences lowered the signal-to-noise ratio. Because the same donors could not be followed over many years, the conclusions relied on cross-sectional statistical analysis.

The CDR3 runs 15 amino acids, cysteine and phenylalanine included. Only the CDR3 DNA is retained, 45 bases long and in frame from the first base. For CDR1 and CDR2, the germline V gene lists SGHVS and FQNEAQ. This same sample was also part of a study on yellow fever vaccine responses in identical twins. Per that second paper: According to the authors, in identical twins the way T cells responded to vaccination appeared partly convergent and partly personalized. In the study, vaccine-responding T cell clones were precisely tracked in identical twins.

The TCR sequence derives from a woman between 18 and 30 years old in good health. Rearrangement joined TRBV7-8 to TRBJ2-1; 7 bases in the junction line up with TRBD2. Sequencing used PBMCs. At the DNA level, the sequence is TGCGCCAGCAGCTGGGGCGGGAGCTCCTACAATGAGCAGTTCTTC. Its protein is CASSWGGSSYNEQFF.